This entry describes one T cell receptor beta chain. Antigen unknown. This sample is part of a study of siplizumab effects on memory and regulatory T cells. Study results and limitations: Sequences below about 10^-5 frequency were poorly captured, limiting mapping of alloreactive clones.

Produced via immunoSEQ multiplex PCR; TCRdb's table is partial and in-frame only. The sample consists of 75,000 to 100,000 clones, 90% to 95% of them appearing once. V lost 4 bases to trimming and J lost 4 bases, with 10 bases between them. The CDR3 is 13 amino acids. Germline values: CDR1 MDHEN, CDR2 SYDVKM. The rearrangement joins TRBV28 to TRBJ1-2; D is unclear. The clonotype originates from a human donor in good health. The sample comprised non-Treg CD4+ T cells sorted from blood. CDR3 in DNA: TGTGCCAGCAGTTCCCCCTCCCGCTATGGCTACACCTTC. Amino acid sequence: CASSSPSRYGYTF.